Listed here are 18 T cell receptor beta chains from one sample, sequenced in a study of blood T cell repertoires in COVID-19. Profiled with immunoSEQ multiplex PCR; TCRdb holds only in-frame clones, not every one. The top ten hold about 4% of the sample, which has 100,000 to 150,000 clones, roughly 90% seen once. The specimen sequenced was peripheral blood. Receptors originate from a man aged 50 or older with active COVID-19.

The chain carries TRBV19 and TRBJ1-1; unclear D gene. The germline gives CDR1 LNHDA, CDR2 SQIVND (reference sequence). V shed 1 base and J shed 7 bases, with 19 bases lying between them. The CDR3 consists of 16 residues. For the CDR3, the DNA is TGTGCCAGTAGTATAGCCCCTACAGTTGCCACTCGTGAAGCTTTCTTT. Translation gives CASSIAPTVATREAFF.

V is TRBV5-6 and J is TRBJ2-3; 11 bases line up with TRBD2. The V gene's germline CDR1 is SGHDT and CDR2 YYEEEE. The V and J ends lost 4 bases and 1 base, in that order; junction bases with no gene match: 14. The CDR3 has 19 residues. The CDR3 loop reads CASSPLGGRLAGRTDTQYF. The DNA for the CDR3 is TGTGCCAGCAGCCCCTTGGGGGGACGACTAGCGGGGCGCACAGATACGCAGTATTTT.

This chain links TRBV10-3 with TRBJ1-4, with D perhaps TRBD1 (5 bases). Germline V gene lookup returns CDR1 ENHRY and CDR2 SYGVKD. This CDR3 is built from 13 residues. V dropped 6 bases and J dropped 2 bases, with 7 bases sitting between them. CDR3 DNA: TGTGCCATCAGGGGGACTACTAATGAAAAACTGTTTTTT. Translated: CAIRGTTNEKLFF.

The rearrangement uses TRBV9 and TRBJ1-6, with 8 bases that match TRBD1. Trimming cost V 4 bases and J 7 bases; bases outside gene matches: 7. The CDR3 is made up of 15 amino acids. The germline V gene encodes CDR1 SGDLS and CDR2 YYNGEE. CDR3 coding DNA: TGTGCCAGCAGCACCGGACAGGGAGGGAATTCACCCCTCCACTTT. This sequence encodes CASSTGQGGNSPLHF.

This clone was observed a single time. The CDR3 sequence: CASSNVLAKNIQYF. CDR3 in DNA: TGTGCCAGCAGCAACGTACTAGCCAAAAACATTCAGTACTTC. The chain couples TRBV5-4 to TRBJ2-4, with D unclear. The CDR3 is 14 residues long. Per the germline V gene, CDR1 is SGHNT and CDR2 is YYREEE (reference sequence). V was shortened by 4 bases and J by 0 bases, with 8 bases between the two germline ends.

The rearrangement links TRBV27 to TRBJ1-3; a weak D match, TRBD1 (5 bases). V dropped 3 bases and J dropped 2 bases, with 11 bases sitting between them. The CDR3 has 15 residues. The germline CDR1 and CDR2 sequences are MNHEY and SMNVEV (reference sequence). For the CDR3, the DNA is TGTGCCAGCAGTTTGAGGACGGGGGCTGGAAACACCATATATTTT. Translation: CASSLRTGAGNTIYF.

The CDR3 DNA reads as TGTGCCAGCTCCACGGGACTAGCGGGAGGGACGGATACGCAGTATTTT. Amino acids: CASSTGLAGGTDTQYF. The V and J genes are TRBV18 and TRBJ2-3; TRBD2 agrees at 16 bases. In germline, CDR1 is KGHSH, CDR2 LQKENI. CDR3 size: 16 residues. The trim removed 6 bases at V and 6 bases at J, leaving 6 bases unmatched.

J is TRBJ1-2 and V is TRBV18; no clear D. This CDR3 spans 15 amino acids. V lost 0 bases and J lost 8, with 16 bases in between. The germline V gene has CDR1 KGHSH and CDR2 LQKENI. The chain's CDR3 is CASSPPAGEDHGYTF. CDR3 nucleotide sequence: TGTGCCAGCTCACCACCGGCCGGGGAGGACCACGGCTACACCTTC.

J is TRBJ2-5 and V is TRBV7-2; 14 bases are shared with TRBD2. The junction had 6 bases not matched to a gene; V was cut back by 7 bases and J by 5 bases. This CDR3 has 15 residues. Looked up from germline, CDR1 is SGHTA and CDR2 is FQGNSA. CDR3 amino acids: CASKRLAGGGETQYF. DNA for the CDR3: TGTGCCAGCAAGAGACTAGCGGGAGGGGGGGAGACCCAGTACTTC.

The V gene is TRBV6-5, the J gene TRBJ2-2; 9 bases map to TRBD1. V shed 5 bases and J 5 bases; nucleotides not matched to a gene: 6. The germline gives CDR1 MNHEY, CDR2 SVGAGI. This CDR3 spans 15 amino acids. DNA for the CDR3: TGTGCCAGCAGTAGGGGACAGGGATCTACCGGGGAGCTGTTTTTT. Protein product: CASSRGQGSTGELFF.

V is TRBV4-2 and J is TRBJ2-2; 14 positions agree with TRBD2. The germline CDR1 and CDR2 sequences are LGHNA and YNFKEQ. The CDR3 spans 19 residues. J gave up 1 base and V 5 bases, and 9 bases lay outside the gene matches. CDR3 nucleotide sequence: TGTGCCAGCAGCGGCTTGGGGGGACTAGCGGGGGTGAACACCGGGGAGCTGTTTTTT. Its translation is CASSGLGGLAGVNTGELFF.

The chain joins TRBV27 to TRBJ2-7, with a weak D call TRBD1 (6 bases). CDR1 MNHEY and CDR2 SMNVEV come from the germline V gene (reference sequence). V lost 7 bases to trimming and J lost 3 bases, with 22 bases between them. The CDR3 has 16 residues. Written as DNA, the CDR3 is TGTGCCAGCACCATTTTAGGGGGTCTTATGGTCTACGAGCAGTACTTC. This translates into CASTILGGLMVYEQYF.

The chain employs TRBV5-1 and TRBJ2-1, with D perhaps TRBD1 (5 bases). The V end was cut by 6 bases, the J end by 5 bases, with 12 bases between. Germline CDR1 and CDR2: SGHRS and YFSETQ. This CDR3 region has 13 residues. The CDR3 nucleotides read TGCGCCAGCATGGAGTTAGGGGACAATGAGCAGTTCTTC. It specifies CASMELGDNEQFF.

CDR3 protein: CASSPPDPPGESEQFF. The CDR3 DNA follows: TGTGCCAGCTCACCTCCGGACCCCCCGGGGGAGTCTGAGCAGTTCTTC. This chain links TRBV18 with TRBJ2-1, with a tentative D call TRBD2 (6 bases). Germline V gene lookup returns CDR1 KGHSH and CDR2 LQKENI. Trimming removed 3 bases at V and 9 bases at J, with 21 bases between. The CDR3 runs 16 residues.

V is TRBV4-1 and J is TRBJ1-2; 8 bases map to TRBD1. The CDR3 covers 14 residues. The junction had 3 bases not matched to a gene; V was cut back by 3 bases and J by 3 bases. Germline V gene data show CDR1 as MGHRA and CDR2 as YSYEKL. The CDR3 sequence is CASSHDRGDYGYTF. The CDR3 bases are TGCGCCAGCAGCCACGACAGGGGCGACTATGGCTACACCTTC.

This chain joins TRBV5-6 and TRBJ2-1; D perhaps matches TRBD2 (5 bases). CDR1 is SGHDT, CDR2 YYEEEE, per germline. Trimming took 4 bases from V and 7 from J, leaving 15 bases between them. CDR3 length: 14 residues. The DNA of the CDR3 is TGTGCCAGCAGCACCGGACTCACCCGGAATGAGCAGTTCTTC. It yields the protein CASSTGLTRNEQFF.

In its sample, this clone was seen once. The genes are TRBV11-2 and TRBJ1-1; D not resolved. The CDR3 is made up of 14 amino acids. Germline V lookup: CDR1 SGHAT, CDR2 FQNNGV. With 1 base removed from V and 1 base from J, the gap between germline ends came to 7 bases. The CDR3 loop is CASSLGATNTEAFF. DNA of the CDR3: TGTGCCAGCAGCTTAGGGGCCACGAACACTGAAGCTTTCTTT.

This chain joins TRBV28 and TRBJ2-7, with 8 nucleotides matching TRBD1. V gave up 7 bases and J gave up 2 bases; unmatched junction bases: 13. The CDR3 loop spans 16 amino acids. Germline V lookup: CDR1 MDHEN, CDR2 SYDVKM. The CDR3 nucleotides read TGTGCCAGCACCCCCGCGACAGGGGCAACGGCCTACGAGCAGTACGTC. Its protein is CASTPATGATAYEQYV.